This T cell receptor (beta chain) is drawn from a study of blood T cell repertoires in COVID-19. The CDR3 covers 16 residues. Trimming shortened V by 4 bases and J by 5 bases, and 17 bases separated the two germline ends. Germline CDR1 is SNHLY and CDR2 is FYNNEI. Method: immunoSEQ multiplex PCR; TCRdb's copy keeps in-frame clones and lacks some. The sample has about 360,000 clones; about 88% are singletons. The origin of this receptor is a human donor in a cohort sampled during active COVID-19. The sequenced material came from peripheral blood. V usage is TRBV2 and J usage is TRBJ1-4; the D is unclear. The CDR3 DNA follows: TGTGCCAGCAGTGGTCCCGTCTACAGTAAGAATGAAAAACTGTTTTTT. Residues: CASSGPVYSKNEKLFF.